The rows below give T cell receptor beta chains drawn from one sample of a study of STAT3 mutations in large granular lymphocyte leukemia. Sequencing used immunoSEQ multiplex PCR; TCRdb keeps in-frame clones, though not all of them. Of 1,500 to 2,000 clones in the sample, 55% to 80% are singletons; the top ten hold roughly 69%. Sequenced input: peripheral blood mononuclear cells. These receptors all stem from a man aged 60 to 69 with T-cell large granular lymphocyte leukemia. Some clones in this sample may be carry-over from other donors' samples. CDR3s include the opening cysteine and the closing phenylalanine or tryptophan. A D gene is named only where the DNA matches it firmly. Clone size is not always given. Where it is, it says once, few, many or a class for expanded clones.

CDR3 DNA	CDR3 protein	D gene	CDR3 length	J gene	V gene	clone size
TGTGCCAGCAGCATGGCAGGGGGCAGTTATGGCTACACCTTC	CASSMAGGSYGYTF	TRBD1	14	TRBJ1-2	TRBV5-4	-
TGTGCCAGCTCACCATGGGGACAGGGGGTACCCTACGAGCAGTACTTC	CASSPWGQGVPYEQYF	TRBD1	16	TRBJ2-7	TRBV18	medium-sized
TGTGCCAGCAGCCCGCGAGGACTAGCGGGCCATACCCAGTACTTC	CASSPRGLAGHTQYF	TRBD2	15	TRBJ2-5	TRBV5-4	-
TGTGCCTGGAGCCCGAGGGGGTCCCTCAATCAGCCCCAGCATTTT	CAWSPRGSLNQPQHF	-	15	TRBJ1-5	TRBV30	-
TGTGCCACCCAAGGACAGGGGGTAATAGATACGCAGTATTTT	CATQGQGVIDTQYF	TRBD1	14	TRBJ2-3	TRBV15	-
TGCGCCAGCAGCTTGAACTGGGGCGACTACGAGCAGTACTTC	CASSLNWGDYEQYF	-	14	TRBJ2-7	TRBV5-1	once
TGCGCCAGCAGCCAAGGACAGGGTCACGAGCAGTACTTC	CASSQGQGHEQYF	TRBD1	13	TRBJ2-7	TRBV4-3	once
TGCGCCAGCAGCTTGGTTGGGGAACTGACCTACAATGAGCAGTTCTTC	CASSLVGELTYNEQFF	-	16	TRBJ2-1	TRBV5-1	-
TGTGCCAGCAGCTTGGTGGGACAAATGATCTATGGCTACACCTTC	CASSLVGQMIYGYTF	-	15	TRBJ1-2	TRBV5-4	-
TGTGCCACCTCACAGAGGGACTATGGCTACACCTTC	CATSQRDYGYTF	-	12	TRBJ1-2	TRBV28	-
TGTGCCAGCAGCCGCACCCTTGAGACCCAGTACTTC	CASSRTLETQYF	-	12	TRBJ2-5	TRBV9	-
TGCGCCAGCAGCTTCTTGGAAGGCGTTACAGGGGATGGCTACACCTTC	CASSFLEGVTGDGYTF	TRBD1	16	TRBJ1-2	TRBV5-1	-
TGTGCCTGGCGAAGGGCCCTGAACGCTGAAGCTTTCTTT	CAWRRALNAEAFF	-	13	TRBJ1-1	TRBV30	-
TGTGCCAGCAGTTCTGAAGGGGGCCCCACAGATACGCAGTATTTT	CASSSEGGPTDTQYF	TRBD1	15	TRBJ2-3	TRBV7-9	-
TGTGCCTGGAGAACGCTCTATGGCTACACCTTC	CAWRTLYGYTF	-	11	TRBJ1-2	TRBV30	few
TGCGCCAGCAGCCAAGATCGCGGGGGGGCGGATACGCAGTATTTT	CASSQDRGGADTQYF	TRBD2	15	TRBJ2-3	TRBV4-3	-
TGTGCCAGCAGCTTAGCGGGGGAGAGCACGCAGTATTTT	CASSLAGESTQYF	-	13	TRBJ2-3	TRBV7-8	-
TGCGCCAGCAGTGAGGGCACTGGAAACACCATATATTTT	CASSEGTGNTIYF	-	13	TRBJ1-3	TRBV5-1	-
TGTGCCAGCGCAGGGAGACAGAGATGGGACTACACCTTC	CASAGRQRWDYTF	-	13	TRBJ1-2	TRBV6-5	-
TGTGCCAGCTCACCACAGACAGGGAGTCGGTATTCACCCCTCCACTTT	CASSPQTGSRYSPLHF	TRBD1	16	TRBJ1-6	TRBV18	-
TGTGCCTGGGGAGTGCAGGGGAGAGGCTACACCTTC	CAWGVQGRGYTF	-	12	TRBJ1-2	TRBV30	-
TGTGCCAGCAGTTACTCTTCTTTCAATCAGCCCCAGCATTTT	CASSYSSFNQPQHF	-	14	TRBJ1-5	TRBV6-6	-
TGTGCCTGGAGTGTTAGTGGCCGAAATCAGCCCCAGCATTTT	CAWSVSGRNQPQHF	-	14	TRBJ1-5	TRBV30	-
TGTGCCAGCAGCTTAGCGGGGGGGGAGCAGTACTTC	CASSLAGGEQYF	TRBD2	12	TRBJ2-7	TRBV7-9	large
TGTGCCAGCAGCTTCGCAGGGGGATATGGCTACACCTTC	CASSFAGGYGYTF	TRBD1	13	TRBJ1-2	TRBV7-9	-
TGCGCCAGCAGCTTGGACATCCACTATGGCTACACCTTC	CASSLDIHYGYTF	-	13	TRBJ1-2	TRBV5-1	-
TGTGCCAGCAGTTTGACAGGGGATGGAAACACCATATATTTT	CASSLTGDGNTIYF	TRBD1	14	TRBJ1-3	TRBV25-1	few
TGTGCCAGCAGCAATGCAGGGGGCAATGAGCAGTTCTTC	CASSNAGGNEQFF	TRBD1	13	TRBJ2-1	TRBV5-8	-
TGTGCCAGCAGCTTGGCCGGGACAGGGTGGCAGTACTTC	CASSLAGTGWQYF	TRBD1	13	TRBJ2-7	TRBV5-4	-
TGTGCCTGGAGTGTACAGGGAAGGAATTCACCCCTCCACTTT	CAWSVQGRNSPLHF	-	14	TRBJ1-6	TRBV30	-
TGTGCCTGGAGTAAGGGCGACTCTGGAAACACCATATATTTT	CAWSKGDSGNTIYF	-	14	TRBJ1-3	TRBV30	-
TGTGCCAGCAGCCCCGTGGGCGAGCAGTACTTC	CASSPVGEQYF	-	11	TRBJ2-7	TRBV7-9	-
TGCGCCAGCAGCCAAAAGTTCTTCAGGGAGAACACTGAAGCTTTCTTT	CASSQKFFRENTEAFF	-	16	TRBJ1-1	TRBV4-1	once
TGCAGCGCCGGACAGGGGGTGAACACTGAAGCTTTCTTT	CSAGQGVNTEAFF	TRBD1	13	TRBJ1-1	TRBV29-1	-
TGCGCCAGCAGCTTTGGTTCAGCAACTAGCACAGATACGCAGTATTTT	CASSFGSATSTDTQYF	-	16	TRBJ2-3	TRBV5-1	few
TGTGCCAGCAGCGTAAGATGCAGCAATCAGCCCCAGCATTTT	CASSVRCSNQPQHF	-	14	TRBJ1-5	TRBV9	-
TGTGCCAGCGTCAACACCGGGGAGCTGTTTTTT	CASVNTGELFF	-	11	TRBJ2-2	TRBV7-9	-
TGTGCCAGCAGCTTAGAGGGGGGGTGGCAGTACTTC	CASSLEGGWQYF	-	12	TRBJ2-7	TRBV7-9	-
TGTGCCAGCAGTTCCGCCTACGAGCAGTACTTC	CASSSAYEQYF	-	11	TRBJ2-7	TRBV28	-
TGCGCCAGCAGCTTGGCCGGGGGGCAGGAATATGGCTACACCTTC	CASSLAGGQEYGYTF	-	15	TRBJ1-2	TRBV5-1	-
TGTGCCAGCAGCTTAGTGGTCGGGGGCAACTATGGCTACACCTTC	CASSLVVGGNYGYTF	-	15	TRBJ1-2	TRBV7-8	-
TGCGCCAGCAGCTTGGCAGGTGGTGAGCAGTACTTC	CASSLAGGEQYF	-	12	TRBJ2-7	TRBV5-1	-
TGTGCCAGCAGCTTGGGCGGCCTCAATCAGCCCCAGCATTTT	CASSLGGLNQPQHF	-	14	TRBJ1-5	TRBV5-8	-
TGTGCCAGCAGTTTTCCGAATCGGGAGCAGTACTTC	CASSFPNREQYF	-	12	TRBJ2-7	TRBV4-2	-
TGCGCCAGCAGTGATACAGGGTATTACGATCAGCCCCAGCATTTT	CASSDTGYYDQPQHF	-	15	TRBJ1-5	TRBV4-1	-
TGTGCCAGCAGCTTAACGAAAGCGGGGACCTACGAGCAGTACTTC	CASSLTKAGTYEQYF	TRBD2	15	TRBJ2-7	TRBV7-2	-
TGTGCCAGCAGAGAACCGGGACAGACCTACGAGCAGTACTTC	CASREPGQTYEQYF	TRBD1	14	TRBJ2-7	TRBV27	few
TGTGCCATCAGTGATTACGGGGGGGCCGGGTACGAGCAGTACTTC	CAISDYGGAGYEQYF	TRBD2	15	TRBJ2-7	TRBV10-3	-
TGCGCCAGCAGCCCCGGGACAGTCTATGGCTACACCTTC	CASSPGTVYGYTF	TRBD1	13	TRBJ1-2	TRBV5-1	-
TGCGCCAGCAGCTCACCAAGTTCCTACGAGCAGTACTTC	CASSSPSSYEQYF	-	13	TRBJ2-7	TRBV5-1	-
TGCGCCAGCAGCCCGACGGGACAGGTGGGGCAGCCCCAGCATTTT	CASSPTGQVGQPQHF	TRBD1	15	TRBJ1-5	TRBV5-1	-
TGTGCCAGCTCTCCCGGACAGGAGAGGAACACTGAAGCTTTCTTT	CASSPGQERNTEAFF	TRBD1	15	TRBJ1-1	TRBV18	-
TGTGCCAGCACCTTAGGGGGACAGAATAATTCACCCCTCCACTTT	CASTLGGQNNSPLHF	TRBD1	15	TRBJ1-6	TRBV6-6	-
TGTGCCGTGGAGCGCCCCTACGAGCAGTACTTC	CAVERPYEQYF	-	11	TRBJ2-7	TRBV30	-
TGTGCCAGCAGCGGGATCGGACATACCAATCAGCCCCAGCATTTT	CASSGIGHTNQPQHF	-	15	TRBJ1-5	TRBV7-9	-
TGTGCCTGGAGTATCCCCAATTGGAACACCATATATTTT	CAWSIPNWNTIYF	-	13	TRBJ1-3	TRBV30	-
TGTGCCAGCAGCTTCTGGGACTATGGCTACACCTTC	CASSFWDYGYTF	-	12	TRBJ1-2	TRBV7-9	-